The 4 T cell receptor beta chains below come from one sample, sequenced in a study of CD8+CD57+ T cells in acquired aplastic anemia. Profiling that covered TCR beta VDJ and CDR3 relied on genomic DNA as its template. TCRdb recomputed calls from the reads with MiXCR, one row per CDR3 protein. The data hold about 220,000 distinct CDR3 sequences, with 34% observed a single time. The sequencing input was sorted CD4+, CD8+, or CD8+CD57+ T cells (not recorded which) from PBMCs. The source of these receptors is a human donor in good health, serving as a control.

The chain carries TRBV7-2 and TRBJ2-7, with 7 positions matching TRBD2. This CDR3 spans 14 amino acids. Trimming cost V 5 bases and J 7 bases; bases outside gene matches: 11. Germline CDR1 SGHTA, CDR2 FQGNSA. CDR3 region: CASSLAVAGGEQYF. CDR3 DNA sequence: TGTGCCAGCAGCCTCGCGGTAGCGGGTGGGGAGCAGTACTTC.

This clonotype has at least ten counts. J is TRBJ2-7 and V is TRBV3-1, with D possibly matching TRBD2 (6 bases). Trimming took off 6 bases at V and 3 bases at J, with 9 bases between the two ends. Germline V gene lookup returns CDR1 LGHDT and CDR2 YNNKEL (reference sequence). The CDR3 length is 12 residues. CDR3 DNA sequence: TGTGCCAGCAGTTTCGGGAGCTACGAGCAGTACTTC. Translated: CASSFGSYEQYF.

This clonotype has at least ten counts. V usage is TRBV9 and J usage is TRBJ2-1; D unclear. V was pared by 3 bases and J by 9 bases, with 7 bases between. From germline, CDR1 is SGDLS and CDR2 YYNGEE. This CDR3 has 11 amino acids. The DNA for the CDR3 is TGTGCCAGCAGCGAACCGGGTGAGCAGTTCTTC. It codes for CASSEPGEQFF.

This clonotype has a handful of counts. The chain recombines TRBV3-1 with TRBJ2-7; D is possibly TRBD2 (5 bases). Between the trimmed V and J ends, which lost 4 bases and 2 bases, there was a span of 12 bases. This CDR3 comprises 14 residues. Germline V gene lookup returns CDR1 LGHDT and CDR2 YNNKEL (reference sequence). CDR3 protein: CASSPRLRPYEQYF. DNA for the CDR3: TGTGCCAGCAGCCCAAGACTAAGACCCTACGAGCAGTACTTC.